Here is one T cell receptor beta chain with its context. This sample is drawn from a study of blood T cell repertoires in COVID-19. Turning to the study itself: Some COVID-19 samples were acute and others convalescent; all came from the United States, Italy and Spain.

This CDR3 is 15 amino acids long. V lost 7 bases to trimming and J lost 3 bases; unmatched junction nucleotides: 9. Germline CDR1 is SGHRS and CDR2 is YFSETQ. Per the authors' pipeline: Nucleated cell counts were estimated from reference gene primer amplification. TCRdb keeps only in-frame clones here, not all; method: immunoSEQ multiplex PCR. That table is the source of V, J and clone size, and D and trimming were worked out from the DNA. The repertoire consists of 350,000 or so clones, with more than 75% occurring once and the leading ten covering roughly 10%. Seattle enrolled patients during active infection and tracked them longitudinally.

The V gene is TRBV5-1, the J gene TRBJ2-3; 9 nucleotides agree with TRBD1. Specimen: peripheral blood. The clonotype originates from a woman in her twenties or thirties with COVID-19, enrolled during active disease. The CDR3 spells CASGPDRGGTDTQYF. CDR3 nucleotides: TGCGCCAGCGGCCCGGACAGGGGCGGGACAGATACGCAGTATTTT.